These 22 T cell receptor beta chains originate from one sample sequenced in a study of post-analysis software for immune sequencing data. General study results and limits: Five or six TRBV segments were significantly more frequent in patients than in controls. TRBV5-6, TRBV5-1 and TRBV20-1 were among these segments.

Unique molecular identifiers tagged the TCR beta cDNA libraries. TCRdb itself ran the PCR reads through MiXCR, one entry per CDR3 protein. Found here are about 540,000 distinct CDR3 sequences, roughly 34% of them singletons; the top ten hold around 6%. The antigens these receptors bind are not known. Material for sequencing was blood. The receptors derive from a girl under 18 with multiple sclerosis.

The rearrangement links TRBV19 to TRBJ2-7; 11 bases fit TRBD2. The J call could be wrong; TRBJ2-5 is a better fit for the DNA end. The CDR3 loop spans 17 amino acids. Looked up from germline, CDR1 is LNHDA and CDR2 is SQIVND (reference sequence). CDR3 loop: CASSPSSGGHPQETQYF. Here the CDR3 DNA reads TGTGCCAGTAGTCCCTCTAGCGGGGGGCATCCCCAAGAGACCCAGTACTTC.

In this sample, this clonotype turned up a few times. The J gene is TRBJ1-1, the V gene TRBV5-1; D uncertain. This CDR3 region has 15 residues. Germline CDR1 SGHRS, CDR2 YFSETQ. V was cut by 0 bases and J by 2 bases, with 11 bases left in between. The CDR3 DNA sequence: TGCGCCAGCAGCTTGGTAGAGGGAACAAACACTGAAGCTTTCTTT. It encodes CASSLVEGTNTEAFF.

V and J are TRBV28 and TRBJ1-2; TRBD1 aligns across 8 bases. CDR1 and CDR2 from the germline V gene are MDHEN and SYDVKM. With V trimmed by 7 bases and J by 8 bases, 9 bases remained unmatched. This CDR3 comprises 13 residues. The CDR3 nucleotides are TGTGCCAGCATCCAGACAGGGGATCGAGGCTACACCTTC. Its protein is CASIQTGDRGYTF.

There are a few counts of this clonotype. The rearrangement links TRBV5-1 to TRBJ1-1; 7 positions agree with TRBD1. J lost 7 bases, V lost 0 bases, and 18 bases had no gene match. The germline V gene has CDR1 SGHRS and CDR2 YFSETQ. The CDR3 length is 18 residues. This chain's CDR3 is CASSLGSGNNRGGGEAFF. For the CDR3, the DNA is TGCGCCAGCAGCTTGGGATCCGGCAATAACAGGGGCGGGGGTGAAGCTTTCTTT.

CDR3 sequence reads: CASSPNRALFYGYTF. The CDR3 DNA reads TGTGCCAGCAGTCCCAACAGGGCCCTATTCTATGGCTACACCTTC. The chain carries TRBV25-1 and TRBJ1-2; D is possibly TRBD1 (6 bases). CDR3 length: 15 residues. V lost 5 bases and J lost 4, with 17 bases in between. CDR1 and CDR2 from the germline V gene are MGHDK and SYGVNS.

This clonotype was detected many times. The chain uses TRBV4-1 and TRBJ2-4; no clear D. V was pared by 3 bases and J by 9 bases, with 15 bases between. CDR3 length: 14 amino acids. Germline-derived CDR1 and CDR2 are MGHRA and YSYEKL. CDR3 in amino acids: CASSHDIWTSIQYF. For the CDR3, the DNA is TGCGCCAGCAGCCATGATATCTGGACGAGCATTCAGTACTTC.

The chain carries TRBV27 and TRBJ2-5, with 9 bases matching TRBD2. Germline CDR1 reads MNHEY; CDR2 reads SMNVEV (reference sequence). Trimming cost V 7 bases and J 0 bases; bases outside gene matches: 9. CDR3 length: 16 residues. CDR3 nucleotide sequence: TGTGCCAGCAAGACATTTAGCGGGGGCGACCAAGAGACCCAGTACTTC. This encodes CASKTFSGGDQETQYF.

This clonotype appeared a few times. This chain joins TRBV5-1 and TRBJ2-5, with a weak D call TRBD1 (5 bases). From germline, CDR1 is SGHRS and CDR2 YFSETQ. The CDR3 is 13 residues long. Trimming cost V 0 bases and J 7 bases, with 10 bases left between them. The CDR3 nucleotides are TGCGCCAGCAGCTTGGACAGCACAGGGACCCAGTACTTC. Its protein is CASSLDSTGTQYF.

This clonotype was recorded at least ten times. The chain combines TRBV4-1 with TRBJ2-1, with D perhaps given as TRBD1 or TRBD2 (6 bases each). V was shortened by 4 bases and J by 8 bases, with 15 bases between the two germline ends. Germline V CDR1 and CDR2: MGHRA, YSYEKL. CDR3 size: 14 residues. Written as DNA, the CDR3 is TGCGCCAGCAGCCTTGGGGGGCCTCTAGATGAGCAGTTCTTC. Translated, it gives CASSLGGPLDEQFF.

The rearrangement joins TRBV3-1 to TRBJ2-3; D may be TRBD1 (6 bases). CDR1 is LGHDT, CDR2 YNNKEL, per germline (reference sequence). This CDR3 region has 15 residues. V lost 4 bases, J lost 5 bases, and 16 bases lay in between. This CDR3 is CASSRFRGAGDTQYF. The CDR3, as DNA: TGTGCCAGCAGCCGTTTCAGGGGAGCTGGAGATACGCAGTATTTT.

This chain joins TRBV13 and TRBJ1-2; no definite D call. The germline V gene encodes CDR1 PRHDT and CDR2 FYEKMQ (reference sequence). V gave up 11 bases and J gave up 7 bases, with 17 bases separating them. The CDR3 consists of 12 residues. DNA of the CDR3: TGTGCCTGTGGGTCGGCCTCCAGTGGCTACACCTTC. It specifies CACGSASSGYTF.

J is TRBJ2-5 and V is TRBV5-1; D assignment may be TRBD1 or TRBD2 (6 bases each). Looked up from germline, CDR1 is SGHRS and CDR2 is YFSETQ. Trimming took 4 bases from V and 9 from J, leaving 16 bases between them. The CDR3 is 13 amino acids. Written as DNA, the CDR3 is TGCGCCAGCAGCGTGGGGGGCAGGGAGGCCCAGTACTTC. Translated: CASSVGGREAQYF.

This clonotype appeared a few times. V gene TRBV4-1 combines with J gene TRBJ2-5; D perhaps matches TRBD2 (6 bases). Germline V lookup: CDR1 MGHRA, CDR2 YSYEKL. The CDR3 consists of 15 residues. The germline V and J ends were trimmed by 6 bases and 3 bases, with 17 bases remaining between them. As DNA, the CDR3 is TGCGCCAGCAGTCGGTTACCGGGACTCGAAGAGACCCAGTACTTC. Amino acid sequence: CASSRLPGLEETQYF.

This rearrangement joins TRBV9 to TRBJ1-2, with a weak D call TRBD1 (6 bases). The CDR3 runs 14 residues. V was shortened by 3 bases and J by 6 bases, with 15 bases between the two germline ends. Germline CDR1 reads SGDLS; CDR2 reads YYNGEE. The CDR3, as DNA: TGTGCCAGCAGCGAGACCGGGGGCGCGGATGGCTACACCTTC. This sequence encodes CASSETGGADGYTF.

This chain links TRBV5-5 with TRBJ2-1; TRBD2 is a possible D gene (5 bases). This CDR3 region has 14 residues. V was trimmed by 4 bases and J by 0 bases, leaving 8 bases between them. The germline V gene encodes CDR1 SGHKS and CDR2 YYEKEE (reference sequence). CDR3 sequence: CASSLLVSYNEQFF. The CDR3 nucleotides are TGTGCCAGCAGCCTACTAGTCTCCTACAATGAGCAGTTCTTC.

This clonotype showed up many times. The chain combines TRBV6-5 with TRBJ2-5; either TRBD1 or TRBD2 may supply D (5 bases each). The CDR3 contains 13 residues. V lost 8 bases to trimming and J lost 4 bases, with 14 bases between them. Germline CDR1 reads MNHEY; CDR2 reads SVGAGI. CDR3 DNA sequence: TGTGCCAGCGGAAGGGGAGTCCCAGAGACCCAGTACTTC. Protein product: CASGRGVPETQYF.

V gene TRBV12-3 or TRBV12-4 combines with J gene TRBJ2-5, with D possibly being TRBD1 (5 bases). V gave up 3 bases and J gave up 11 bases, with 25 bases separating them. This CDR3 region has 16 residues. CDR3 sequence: CASSLIFPDTYSEQYF. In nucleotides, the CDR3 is TGTGCCAGCAGTTTGATATTCCCGGACACGTACAGTGAGCAGTACTTC.

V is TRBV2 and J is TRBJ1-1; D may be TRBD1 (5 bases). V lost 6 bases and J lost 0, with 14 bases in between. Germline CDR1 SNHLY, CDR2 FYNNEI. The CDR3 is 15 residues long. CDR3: CASSRDSYLNTEAFF. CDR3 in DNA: TGTGCCAGCAGCCGTGACAGCTACCTGAACACTGAAGCTTTCTTT.

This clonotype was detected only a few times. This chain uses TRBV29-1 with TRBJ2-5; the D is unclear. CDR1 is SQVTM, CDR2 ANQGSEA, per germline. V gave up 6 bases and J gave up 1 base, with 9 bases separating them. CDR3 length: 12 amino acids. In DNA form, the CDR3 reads TGCAGCGTGCTCCGCCTCCAAGAGACCCAGTACTTC. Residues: CSVLRLQETQYF.

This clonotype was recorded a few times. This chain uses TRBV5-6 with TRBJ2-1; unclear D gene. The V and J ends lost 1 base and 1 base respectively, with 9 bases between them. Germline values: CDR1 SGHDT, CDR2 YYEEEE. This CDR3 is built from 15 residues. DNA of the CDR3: TGTGCCAGCAGCTTGTCCCGGATGTCCTACAATGAGCAGTTCTTC. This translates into CASSLSRMSYNEQFF. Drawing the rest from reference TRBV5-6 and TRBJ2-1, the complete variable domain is DAGVTQSPTHLIKTRGQQVTLRCSPKSGHDTVSWYQQALGQGPQFIFQYYEEEERQRGNFPDRFSGHQFPNYSSELNVNALLLGDSALYLCASSLSRMSYNEQFFGPGTRLTVL.

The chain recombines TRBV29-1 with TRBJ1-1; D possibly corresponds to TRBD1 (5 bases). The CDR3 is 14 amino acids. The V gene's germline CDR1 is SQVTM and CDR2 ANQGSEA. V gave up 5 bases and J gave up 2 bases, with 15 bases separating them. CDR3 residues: CSVPDGALNTEAFF. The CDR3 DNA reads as TGCAGCGTTCCTGATGGGGCTCTTAACACTGAAGCTTTCTTT.

CDR3 sequence reads: CSAREPGSYGYTF. The DNA for the CDR3 is TGCAGTGCTAGAGAGCCGGGAAGCTATGGCTACACCTTC. The gene calls are TRBV20-1 and TRBJ1-2; the D is unclear. Germline assignment: CDR1 DFQATT and CDR2 SNEGSKA (reference sequence). The CDR3 has 13 residues. The V end was cut by 0 bases, the J end by 4 bases, with 9 bases between.